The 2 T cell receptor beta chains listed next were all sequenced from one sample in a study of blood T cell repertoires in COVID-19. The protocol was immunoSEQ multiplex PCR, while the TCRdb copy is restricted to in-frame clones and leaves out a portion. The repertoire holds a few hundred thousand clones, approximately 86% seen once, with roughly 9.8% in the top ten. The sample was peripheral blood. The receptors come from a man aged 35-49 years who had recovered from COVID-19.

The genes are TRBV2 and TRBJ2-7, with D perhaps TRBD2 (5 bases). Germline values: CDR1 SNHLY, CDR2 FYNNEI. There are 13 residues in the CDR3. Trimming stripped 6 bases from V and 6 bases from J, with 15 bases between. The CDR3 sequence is CASRGSVPFEQYF. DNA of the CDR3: TGTGCCAGCAGGGGGAGTGTCCCCTTCGAGCAGTACTTC. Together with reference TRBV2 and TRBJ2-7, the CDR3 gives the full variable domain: EPEVTQTPSHQVTQMGQEVILRCVPISNHLYFYWYRQILGQKVEFLVSFYNNEISEKSEIFDDQFSVERPDGSNFTLKIRSTKLEDSAMYFCASRGSVPFEQYFGPGTRLTVT.

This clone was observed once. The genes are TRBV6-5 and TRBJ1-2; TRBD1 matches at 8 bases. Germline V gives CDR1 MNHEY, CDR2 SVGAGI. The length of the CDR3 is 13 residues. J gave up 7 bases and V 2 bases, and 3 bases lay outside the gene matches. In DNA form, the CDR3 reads TGTGCCAGCAGTTACAACAGGGGGGGTGGCTACACCTTC. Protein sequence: CASSYNRGGGYTF.